This T cell receptor (beta chain) was observed in a study of T cells in Graves' hyperthyroidism and ophthalmopathy. V shed 6 bases, J shed 7 bases, and the junction held 11 bases outside the gene matches. This CDR3 spans 14 amino acids. CDR1 and CDR2 from the germline V gene are DFQATT and SNEGSKA (reference sequence). Study observations and caveats: Ophthalmopathy got predicted by the model a median approximately 6 months before its onset.

What was amplified from RNA transcripts were TCR beta CDR3 regions. An initial round of RT-PCR targeting the TCR CDR3 relied on the HTBI primer set. MiXCR, run by TCRdb on the multiplex PCR reads, gives a single entry per CDR3 protein. The table has 500,000 to 650,000 distinct CDR3 sequences, under 20% seen once. On this clonotype itself: The antigen is not known.

The rearrangement joins TRBV20-1 to TRBJ2-2, with TRBD1 matching 7 bases. The sequencing sample was made of blood. The TCR originated in a woman aged 18 to 35 with Graves' ophthalmopathy. CDR3 nucleotides: TGCAGTGCCAGTTACCCACAGGGGCGCGGGGAGCTGTTTTTT. Amino acids: CSASYPQGRGELFF.